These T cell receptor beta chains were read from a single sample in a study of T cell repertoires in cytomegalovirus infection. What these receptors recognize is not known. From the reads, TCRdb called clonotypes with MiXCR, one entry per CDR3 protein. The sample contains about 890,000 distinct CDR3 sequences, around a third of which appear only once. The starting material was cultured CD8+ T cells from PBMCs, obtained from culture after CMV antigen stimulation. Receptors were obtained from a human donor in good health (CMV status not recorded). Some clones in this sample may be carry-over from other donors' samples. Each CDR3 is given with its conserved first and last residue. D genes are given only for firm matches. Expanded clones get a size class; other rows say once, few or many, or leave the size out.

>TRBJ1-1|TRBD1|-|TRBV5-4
CASSLTDRADTEAFF
TGTGCCAGCAGCTTGACTGACAGGGCCGACACTGAAGCTTTCTTT
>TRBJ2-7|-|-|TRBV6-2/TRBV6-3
CASSPSVGGREQYF
TGTGCCAGCAGTCCCAGCGTTGGGGGGCGCGAGCAGTACTTC
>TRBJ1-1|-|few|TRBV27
CASSLSLSGGEAFF
TGTGCCAGCAGTTTATCTCTCTCGGGGGGGGAGGCTTTCTTT
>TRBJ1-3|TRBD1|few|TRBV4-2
CASSQEDRAVKNTIYF
TGTGCCAGCAGCCAAGAGGACAGGGCGGTTAAAAACACCATATATTTT
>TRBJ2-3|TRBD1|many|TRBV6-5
CASSYSPGQPSTDTQYF
TGTGCCAGCAGTTACTCGCCGGGACAGCCTAGCACAGATACGCAGTATTTT
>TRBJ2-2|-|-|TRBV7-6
CATVRAGELFF
TGTGCCACGGTGCGGGCCGGGGAGCTGTTTTTT
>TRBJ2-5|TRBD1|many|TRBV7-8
CASSLQRGQGIWETQYF
TGTGCCAGCAGCTTACAGAGGGGACAGGGGATTTGGGAGACCCAGTACTTC
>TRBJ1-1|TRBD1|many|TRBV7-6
CASSPWTGAATEAFF
TGTGCCAGCAGCCCTTGGACAGGGGCAGCCACTGAAGCTTTCTTT
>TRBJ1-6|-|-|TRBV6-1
CASRGGRRSYNSPLHF
TGTGCCAGCAGGGGGGGCAGGAGGTCCTATAATTCACCCCTCCACTTT
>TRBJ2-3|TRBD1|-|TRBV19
CASSIGTGVTDTQYF
TGTGCCAGTAGCATCGGGACAGGGGTCACAGATACGCAGTATTTT
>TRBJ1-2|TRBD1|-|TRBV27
CASSQGTGEFYGYTF
TGTGCCAGCAGCCAAGGGACAGGGGAATTCTATGGCTACACCTTC
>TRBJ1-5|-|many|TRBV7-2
CASSLVRPGLHPQHF
TGTGCCAGCAGCTTAGTGAGACCCGGCTTGCATCCCCAGCATTTT
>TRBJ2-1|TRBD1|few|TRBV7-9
CASSLHQTGSNEQFF
TGTGCCAGCAGCTTACATCAGACAGGGAGCAATGAGCAGTTCTTC
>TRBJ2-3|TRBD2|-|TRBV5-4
CASSFSGHRTDTQYF
TGTGCCAGCAGCTTTAGCGGGCACCGCACAGATACGCAGTATTTT
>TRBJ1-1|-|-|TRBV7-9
CASSVVKGGEAFF
TGTGCCAGCAGCGTCGTCAAGGGGGGTGAAGCTTTCTTT
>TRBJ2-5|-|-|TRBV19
CASSFRHGVGETQYF
TGTGCCAGTAGTTTCCGACATGGGGTTGGAGAGACCCAGTACTTC